The 17 T cell receptor beta chains presented below share a single source sample, sequenced in a study of T cells in Graves' hyperthyroidism and ophthalmopathy. The source material, RNA transcripts, was used to amplify TCR beta CDR3 regions. RT-PCR in the first round (using the HTBI primer set) targeted the TCR CDR3. One entry per CDR3 protein, called by TCRdb with MiXCR from the multiplex PCR reads. The sample yields around 760,000 distinct CDR3 sequences, around a third seen once. The sample taken for sequencing was blood. The receptors come from a woman between 40 and 50 years old with Graves' hyperthyroidism.

There are many counts of this clonotype. The genes are TRBV9 and TRBJ2-5; the D gene is possibly TRBD2 (6 bases). The CDR3 runs to 15 residues. Trimming shortened V by 3 bases and J by 4 bases, and 16 bases separated the two germline ends. Per the germline V gene, CDR1 is SGDLS and CDR2 is YYNGEE. The CDR3 loop is CASSAGGTSGETQYF. The CDR3 bases are TGTGCCAGCAGCGCGGGCGGGACCTCTGGAGAGACCCAGTACTTC. Together with reference TRBV9 and TRBJ2-5, the CDR3 gives the full variable domain: DSGVTQTPKHLITATGQRVTLRCSPRSGDLSVYWYQQSLDQGLQFLIQYYNGEERAKGNILERFSAQQFPDLHSELNLSSLELGDSALYFCASSAGGTSGETQYFGPGTRLLVL.

V gene TRBV7-9 combines with J gene TRBJ1-5, with D possibly TRBD1 on 5 matching bases. This CDR3 has 14 residues. Germline V lookup: CDR1 SEHNR, CDR2 FQNEAQ (reference sequence). V gave up 5 bases and J gave up 9 bases, with 17 bases separating them. Here the CDR3 reads CASSQGPGVGPQHF. CDR3 coding DNA: TGTGCCAGCAGCCAGGGCCCCGGGGTCGGGCCCCAGCATTTT. Complete variable domain (other parts from reference TRBV7-9 and TRBJ1-5): DTGVSQNPRHKITKRGQNVTFRCDPISEHNRLYWYRQTLGQGPEFLTYFQNEAQLEKSRLLSDRFSAERPKGSFSTLEIQRTEQGDSAMYLCASSQGPGVGPQHFGDGTRLSIL.

The genes are TRBV20-1 and TRBJ2-7; 9 nucleotides line up with TRBD1. V lost 6 bases and J lost 3; bases outside the gene matches: 12. The germline V gene encodes CDR1 DFQATT and CDR2 SNEGSKA (reference sequence). The CDR3 covers 15 residues. CDR3 loop: CSANLRDRANYEQYF. The CDR3 DNA is TGCAGTGCAAACCTCCGGGACAGGGCGAACTACGAGCAGTACTTC.

This clonotype appeared a few times. The junction and the germline gene differ at one end; a read error may be behind it. The chain is built from TRBV28 and TRBJ2-7, with D hard to call. Germline V gives CDR1 MDHEN, CDR2 SYDVKM. This CDR3 has 12 residues. The CDR3 spells CASSPSALKPHF. The DNA for the CDR3 is TGTGCCAGCAGTCCCTCAGCCCTGAAGCCCCACTTC.

The chain is built from TRBV6-5 and TRBJ2-5; weak D call: TRBD1 (6 bases). Germline V CDR1 and CDR2: MNHEY, SVGAGI. Trimming cost V 0 bases and J 5 bases, with 13 bases left between them. The CDR3 length is 15 residues. This chain's CDR3 is CASSYSGAGGETQYF. The CDR3 DNA is TGTGCCAGCAGTTACTCGGGGGCAGGTGGGGAGACCCAGTACTTC.

This chain connects TRBV7-9 to TRBJ2-7; TRBD2 matches at 9 bases. The CDR3 contains 16 residues. V gave up 5 bases and J gave up 1 base; unmatched junction bases: 9. Per germline, CDR1 SEHNR and CDR2 FQNEAQ (reference sequence). In DNA form, the CDR3 reads TGTGCCAGCAGCCCAAGGGGGACTAGCCGATCCTACGAGCAGTACTTC. The encoded protein is CASSPRGTSRSYEQYF.

The chain joins TRBV7-9 to TRBJ1-1; a possible D gene is TRBD1 (5 bases). This CDR3 is 14 amino acids long. Trimming pared 7 bases from V and 2 bases from J, leaving 14 bases between. Germline V lookup: CDR1 SEHNR, CDR2 FQNEAQ (reference sequence). The CDR3 loop is CASTGQGFNTEAFF. The CDR3 region has the DNA TGTGCCAGCACCGGGCAGGGTTTTAACACTGAAGCTTTCTTT.

The chain has TRBV7-9 and TRBJ2-7, with 9 bases that match TRBD2. The length of the CDR3 is 15 residues. Per germline, CDR1 SEHNR and CDR2 FQNEAQ (reference sequence). With V trimmed by 5 bases and J by 0 bases, 5 bases remained unmatched. The CDR3 sequence is CASSRSGGHSYEQYF. The CDR3, as DNA: TGTGCCAGCAGCCGCAGCGGGGGGCACTCCTACGAGCAGTACTTC. The whole variable domain, remainder taken from reference TRBV7-9 and TRBJ2-7, is DTGVSQNPRHKITKRGQNVTFRCDPISEHNRLYWYRQTLGQGPEFLTYFQNEAQLEKSRLLSDRFSAERPKGSFSTLEIQRTEQGDSAMYLCASSRSGGHSYEQYFGPGTRLTVT.

The chain links TRBV10-3 to TRBJ2-1, with 10 bases aligning to TRBD2. V shed 8 bases and J 2 bases; nucleotides not matched to a gene: 3. Per germline, CDR1 ENHRY and CDR2 SYGVKD. The CDR3 length is 14 residues. In DNA, the CDR3 is TGTGCCATCGGGACTAGCGTGACCTACAATGAGCAGTTCTTC. Encoded protein: CAIGTSVTYNEQFF.

A remark on this clonotype: Likely a read error: the CDR3 ends without its conserved phenylalanine or tryptophan. No DNA is shown, since the ends of the CDR3 on it are uncertain; the CDR3 is the one TCRdb lists. The genes are TRBV20-1 and TRBJ2-5. Germline V gives CDR1 DFQATT, CDR2 SNEGSKA (reference sequence). Ends included, the CDR3 has 8 residues. This CDR3 is CSARPLDR.

This clonotype was seen many times. The chain combines TRBV20-1 with TRBJ1-1; D is undetermined. Trimming left V 8 bases short and J 0 bases short, with 7 bases between. CDR3 size: 11 residues. Germline loops: CDR1 DFQATT, CDR2 SNEGSKA (reference sequence). The CDR3, as DNA: TGCAGTACCGTGATGAACACTGAAGCTTTCTTT. As protein: CSTVMNTEAFF.

Concerning this clonotype itself: A read error is likely, as this CDR3 ends without the conserved phenylalanine or tryptophan. The DNA is left out, because the CDR3 cannot be placed on it with certainty; the CDR3 is given as TCRdb lists it. The chain uses TRBV19 and TRBJ1-1. Germline CDR1 LNHDA, CDR2 SQIVND (reference sequence). Inclusive of both ends, the CDR3 amounts to 10 amino acids. CDR3 region: CASIKVLEDP.

The chain is built from TRBV9 and TRBJ2-1; D not certain. The ends were cut back, 0 bases at V and 4 bases at J, with 11 bases in the middle. The germline V gene encodes CDR1 SGDLS and CDR2 YYNGEE. This CDR3 has 15 residues. In nucleotides, the CDR3 is TGTGCCAGCAGCGTAGAGGGTTGGCGGTACAATGAGCAGTTCTTC. Its protein is CASSVEGWRYNEQFF.

On this clonotype: A much larger clone is a single base away; this may be a read error. The chain joins TRBV10-3 to TRBJ2-2, with D unresolved. The CDR3 extends over 13 amino acids. V dropped 4 bases and J dropped 7 bases, with 10 bases sitting between them. Germline CDR1 is ENHRY and CDR2 is SYGVKD. This CDR3 reads CAISVEGFGELFF. CDR3 bases: TGTGCCATCAGTGTAGAAGGGTTCGGGGAGCTGTTTTTT.

This clonotype came up once. One junction end does not reproduce the germline sequence, and a read error may be involved. The V call is TRBV24-1, the J call TRBJ1-5; the match to TRBD1 covers 7 bases. The germline gives CDR1 KGHDR, CDR2 SFDVKD. The CDR3 extends over 13 amino acids. The CDR3 bases are TGTGCCAGCAGTCTAGGGGGCTCTCGGGCCCAGCATTTT. Its translation: CASSLGGSRAQHF.

The chain employs TRBV10-3 and TRBJ2-2; 7 bases align to TRBD2. The CDR3 loop spans 15 amino acids. Germline V gene lookup returns CDR1 ENHRY and CDR2 SYGVKD. Losses at the gene ends were 10 bases for V and 4 bases for J; bases not matched to a gene: 12. The DNA of the CDR3 is TGTGCCACTTCCTCGGGGGGAGGAGGCACCGGGGAGCTGTTTTTT. This codes for CATSSGGGGTGELFF.

CDR3: CASMGGYNSPLHF. CDR3 sequence (DNA): TGTGCCAGCATGGGAGGATATAATTCACCCCTCCACTTT. The J gene is TRBJ1-6, the V gene TRBV7-2; D gene ambiguous. Germline V gives CDR1 SGHTA, CDR2 FQGNSA. The CDR3 totals 13 residues. V dropped 7 bases and J dropped 4 bases, with 8 bases sitting between them.